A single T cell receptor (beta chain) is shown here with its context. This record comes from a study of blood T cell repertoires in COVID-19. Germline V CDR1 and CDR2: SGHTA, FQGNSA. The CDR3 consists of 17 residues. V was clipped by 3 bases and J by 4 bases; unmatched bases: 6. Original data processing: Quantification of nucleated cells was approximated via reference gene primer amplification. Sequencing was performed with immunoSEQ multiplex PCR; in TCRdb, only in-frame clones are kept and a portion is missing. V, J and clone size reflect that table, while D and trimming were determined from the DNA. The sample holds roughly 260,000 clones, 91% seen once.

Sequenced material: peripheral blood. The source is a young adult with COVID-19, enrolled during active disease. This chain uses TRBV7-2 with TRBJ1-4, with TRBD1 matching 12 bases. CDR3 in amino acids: CASSLGQGALLNEKLFF. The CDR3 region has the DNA TGTGCCAGCAGCTTGGGACAGGGGGCCCTGCTTAATGAAAAACTGTTTTTT.